This is a list of T cell receptor beta chains from one sample in a study of T-cell memory formation after mild COVID-19. TCRdb itself ran the 5' RACE reads through MiXCR, one entry per CDR3 protein. The data contain 200,000 to 250,000 distinct CDR3 sequences, 9.5% of them seen just once; the ten biggest clones take up 3% to 4%. Material for sequencing was PBMCs or a T cell subset sorted from them (not recorded which). These receptors all come from a man aged 18 to 29 who had mild COVID-19 (a few samples of this study predate the infection). Cell type and time point are not known. The CDR3 runs from the conserved cysteine through the conserved F or W. The order of the fields is D gene, clone size, V gene, J gene, CDR3 protein, CDR3 DNA. D genes are given only for firm matches. Only some rows state a clone size, as once, few, many or a class for expanded clones.

D: TRBD2
size: few
V: TRBV18
J: TRBJ2-3
CDR3: CASSPRTSGGSEVSTDTQYF
DNA: TGTGCCAGCTCACCACGGACTAGCGGGGGCTCGGAAGTGAGCACAGATACGCAGTATTTT

D: .
size: .
V: TRBV6-2/TRBV6-3
J: TRBJ2-3
CDR3: CASSYSGTQYF
DNA: TGTGCCAGCAGTTACTCGGGTACGCAGTATTTT

D: TRBD1
size: many
V: TRBV4-3
J: TRBJ1-2
CDR3: CASSRSLAEGAYGYTF
DNA: TGCGCCAGCAGCCGCTCCCTCGCAGAGGGGGCCTATGGCTACACCTTC

D: .
size: .
V: TRBV24-1
J: TRBJ2-5
CDR3: CATSGQKETQYF
DNA: TGTGCCACCAGCGGACAAAAAGAGACCCAGTACTTC

D: .
size: many
V: TRBV20-1
J: TRBJ2-2
CDR3: CSARGNTRSNTGELFF
DNA: TGCAGTGCTAGAGGAAATACTCGGTCGAACACCGGGGAGCTGTTTTTT

D: .
size: many
V: TRBV11-2
J: TRBJ1-1
CDR3: CASSTSTRTEAFF
DNA: TGTGCCAGCAGCACTTCCACGCGGACTGAAGCTTTCTTT

D: .
size: .
V: TRBV24-1
J: TRBJ1-5
CDR3: CATRGRGSNQPQHF
DNA: TGTGCCACCAGGGGAAGGGGTAGCAATCAGCCCCAGCATTTT

D: TRBD2
size: few
V: TRBV10-3
J: TRBJ2-2
CDR3: CAISLAGGHTGELFF
DNA: TGTGCCATCAGTCTAGCGGGGGGGCATACCGGGGAGCTGTTTTTT

D: .
size: few
V: TRBV4-3
J: TRBJ2-1
CDR3: CASSLIYSSSYNEQFF
DNA: TGCGCCAGCAGCCTTATTTACTCGAGCTCCTACAATGAGCAGTTCTTC

D: TRBD1
size: few
V: TRBV20-1
J: TRBJ1-4
CDR3: CSATDRVGTNEKLFF
DNA: TGCAGTGCTACAGACAGGGTGGGAACTAATGAAAAACTGTTTTTT

D: .
size: .
V: TRBV10-3
J: TRBJ1-4
CDR3: CATRNGRRDGGDGEKLFF
DNA: TGTGCCACCCGAAACGGGCGCCGGGACGGAGGGGACGGTGAAAAACTGTTTTTT

D: .
size: few
V: TRBV19
J: TRBJ2-1
CDR3: CASTPGRAGSYNEQFF
DNA: TGTGCCAGTACCCCGGGCCGGGCGGGCTCCTACAATGAGCAGTTCTTC

D: .
size: few
V: TRBV7-9
J: TRBJ2-7
CDR3: CASSLAQGYEQYF
DNA: TGTGCCAGTAGCTTAGCTCAGGGGTACGAGCAGTACTTC

D: .
size: .
V: TRBV5-1
J: TRBJ2-2
CDR3: CASSLKNTGELFF
DNA: TGCGCCAGCAGCTTGAAGAACACCGGGGAGCTGTTTTTT

D: .
size: .
V: TRBV9
J: TRBJ1-5
CDR3: CASSPTGTPQPQHF
DNA: TGTGCCAGCAGCCCGACCGGGACACCGCAGCCCCAGCATTTT

D: TRBD1
size: .
V: TRBV3-1
J: TRBJ1-1
CDR3: CASSQPLGQSTTEAFF
DNA: TGTGCCAGCAGCCAACCTCTGGGACAGTCAACCACTGAAGCTTTCTTT

D: TRBD1
size: .
V: TRBV7-3
J: TRBJ2-7
CDR3: CASSPGQGGSYEQYF
DNA: TGTGCCAGCAGCCCCGGACAGGGAGGCTCCTACGAGCAGTACTTC

D: .
size: .
V: TRBV12-3/TRBV12-4
J: TRBJ2-7
CDR3: CASSLSSGNEQYF
DNA: TGTGCCAGCAGTTTATCTAGTGGCAACGAGCAGTACTTC

D: .
size: few
V: TRBV4-1
J: TRBJ2-3
CDR3: CASSQVGAPTDTQYF
DNA: TGCGCCAGCAGCCAAGTGGGGGCCCCCACAGATACGCAGTATTTT

D: .
size: many
V: TRBV10-3
J: TRBJ2-3
CDR3: CAIRVVDTQYF
DNA: TGTGCCATCAGAGTTGTAGATACGCAGTATTTT

D: .
size: many
V: TRBV7-2
J: TRBJ2-5
CDR3: CASSFIWGNDGTQYF
DNA: TGTGCCAGCAGCTTTATTTGGGGGAATGACGGGACCCAGTACTTC

D: .
size: few
V: TRBV5-6
J: TRBJ2-5
CDR3: CASGRRRETQYF
DNA: TGTGCCAGCGGCCGACGGAGGGAGACCCAGTACTTC

D: .
size: .
V: TRBV13
J: TRBJ2-1
CDR3: CASSRGTPTRFF
DNA: TGTGCCAGCAGCCGTGGGACCCCGACTCGGTTCTTC

D: .
size: .
V: TRBV6-2/TRBV6-3
J: TRBJ2-7
CDR3: CASKGDSYEQYF
DNA: TGTGCCAGCAAGGGTGACTCCTACGAGCAGTACTTC

D: TRBD1
size: .
V: TRBV15
J: TRBJ2-5
CDR3: CATSSNRGGETQYF
DNA: TGTGCCACCAGCAGCAACAGGGGTGGAGAGACCCAGTACTTC

D: .
size: .
V: TRBV20-1
J: TRBJ1-2
CDR3: CSAREGAGYGYTF
DNA: TGCAGTGCTAGAGAGGGGGCTGGCTATGGCTACACCTTC

D: TRBD1
size: few
V: TRBV12-3/TRBV12-4
J: TRBJ1-2
CDR3: CASMTDRGFGYTF
DNA: TGTGCCAGCATGACGGACAGGGGGTTTGGCTACACCTTC

D: .
size: .
V: TRBV15
J: TRBJ2-3
CDR3: CATSRETQLAAADTQYF
DNA: TGTGCCACCAGCAGAGAGACCCAGCTAGCTGCGGCAGATACGCAGTATTTT

D: .
size: .
V: TRBV3-1
J: TRBJ1-2
CDR3: CASSQEVYRDGAGYTF
DNA: TGTGCCAGCAGCCAAGAAGTTTACCGGGACGGGGCTGGCTACACCTTC